A single sample is the source of the 3 T cell receptor beta chains below, sequenced in a study of control samples from healthy donors and cancer patients. Some clones are missing from TCRdb's copy, which holds only in-frame ones; the method was immunoSEQ multiplex PCR. The table records 69,000 or so clones, approximately 94% of them present only once. Material: blood. These receptors all come from a young woman in good health.

J is TRBJ2-1 and V is TRBV27; TRBD1 might be the D (6 bases). Germline V CDR1 and CDR2: MNHEY, SMNVEV (reference sequence). There are 16 residues in the CDR3. Trimming removed 4 bases at V and 1 base at J, with 14 bases between. CDR3 in amino acids: CASSSPLRGSYNEQFF. Here the CDR3 DNA reads TGTGCCAGCAGTTCACCTTTAAGGGGGTCCTACAATGAGCAGTTCTTC.

This clone was seen just once. This sequence joins TRBV10-3 and TRBJ1-1; D gene unclear. Trimming pared 10 bases from V and 3 bases from J, leaving 18 bases between. Looked up from germline, CDR1 is ENHRY and CDR2 is SYGVKD. The CDR3 totals 14 residues. The CDR3 reads CATLKVPGDTEAFF. CDR3 DNA sequence: TGTGCCACCCTCAAAGTTCCGGGAGACACTGAAGCTTTCTTT.

This rearrangement joins TRBV6-5 to TRBJ1-1; unclear D gene. The germline gives CDR1 MNHEY, CDR2 SVGAGI. The CDR3 is made up of 13 amino acids. Trimming left V 7 bases short and J 4 bases short, with 13 bases between. CDR3 amino acids: CASTGPGGTEAFF. The CDR3 DNA reads TGTGCCAGCACCGGACCGGGTGGCACTGAAGCTTTCTTT.